This TCR beta chain was obtained from a study of blood T cell repertoires in COVID-19. As for the study in general: Sources were T cells, B-cell-depleted T cells, or PBMCs; the material itself was cDNA or gDNA.

Sequencing used immunoSEQ multiplex PCR; TCRdb keeps in-frame clones, though not all of them. The table lists 130,000 to 150,000 clones, 80% of them singletons. This clone was observed once. CDR1 and CDR2 (germline): SGHDT, YYEEEE. The CDR3 is 16 residues long. V was cut by 1 base and J by 4 bases, with 14 bases left in between. This sequence was found in a woman in her fifties or sixties with acute or convalescent COVID-19. What was sequenced was peripheral blood. This chain links TRBV5-6 with TRBJ2-2, with D unresolved. The CDR3 protein is CASSLFNSGLTGELFF. DNA for the CDR3: TGTGCCAGCAGCTTGTTTAACTCTGGGCTCACCGGGGAGCTGTTTTTT.